Presented here are 17 T cell receptor beta chains from one specimen sequenced in a study of cytomegalovirus exposure and HLA in healthy donors. Profiled with immunoSEQ multiplex PCR; TCRdb holds only in-frame clones, not every one. The sample shows a few hundred thousand clones, around nine tenths of them seen only once. Input material: PBMCs. The origin of the receptors is a woman aged 18-30 years in good health and CMV-seronegative.

The rearrangement joins TRBV29-1 to TRBJ2-2; no clear D gene. CDR1 and CDR2 from the germline V gene are SQVTM and ANQGSEA. The CDR3 is made up of 15 amino acids. The ends were cut back, 0 bases at V and 0 bases at J, with 8 bases in the middle. CDR3 residues: CSVEDRRSNTGELFF. CDR3 coding DNA: TGCAGCGTTGAAGATCGCAGGTCGAACACCGGGGAGCTGTTTTTT.

In DNA form, the CDR3 reads TGTGCCAGCAGCAATCTACCAGGCCAGCAGTACTTC. Translation gives CASSNLPGQQYF. This chain joins TRBV25-1 and TRBJ2-7; D unresolved. With 6 bases removed from V and 8 bases from J, the gap between germline ends came to 14 bases. CDR1 is MGHDK, CDR2 SYGVNS, per germline. CDR3 length: 12 residues.

This rearrangement joins TRBV7-9 to TRBJ1-1; a weak D match, TRBD1 (5 bases). Germline CDR1 is SEHNR and CDR2 is FQNEAQ (reference sequence). The CDR3 runs to 16 residues. Trimming took off 8 bases at V and 0 bases at J, with 19 bases between the two ends. CDR3 protein: CASALDPMTVNTEAFF. Written as DNA, the CDR3 is TGTGCCAGCGCCCTTGACCCGATGACAGTGAACACTGAAGCTTTCTTT.

This clone appeared once. The chain recombines TRBV5-1 with TRBJ1-5; a possible D gene is TRBD1 (5 bases). This CDR3 has 16 amino acids. Deletions cut 0 bases from V and 6 bases from J, with 16 bases between. CDR1 and CDR2 from the germline V gene are SGHRS and YFSETQ. The CDR3 region has the DNA TGCGCCAGCAGCTTGGCCCCGAAGGGAACAGGTCAGCCCCAGCATTTT. This sequence encodes CASSLAPKGTGQPQHF.

The table lists this clone with a count of one. The rearrangement joins TRBV6-1 to TRBJ1-1; TRBD1 might be the D (6 bases). The CDR3 totals 13 residues. Trimming removed 5 bases from V and 10 bases from J, with 17 bases in between. Germline V gene sequence: CDR1 MNHNS, CDR2 SASEGT. The CDR3 region has the DNA TGTGCCAGCAGTCCGTCAGGGGTCAGGGGAGCTTTCTTT. This sequence encodes CASSPSGVRGAFF.

The CDR3 sequence: CASNTRTGSGYGYTF. DNA for the CDR3: TGTGCCAGCAACACCCGGACAGGGTCAGGGTATGGCTACACCTTC. V is TRBV7-2 and J is TRBJ1-2, with 8 bases aligning to TRBD1. CDR1 and CDR2 from the germline V gene are SGHTA and FQGNSA. The CDR3 consists of 15 residues. J lost 5 bases, V lost 7 bases, and 12 bases had no gene match. Looking up the rest from reference TRBV7-2 and TRBJ1-2 gives the full variable domain: GAGVSQSPSNKVTEKGKDVELRCDPISGHTALYWYRQSLGQGLEFLIYFQGNSAPDKSGLPSDRFSAERTGGSVSTLTIQRTQQEDSAVYLCASNTRTGSGYGYTFGSGTRLTVV.

The V call is TRBV14, the J call TRBJ2-7; D is undetermined. The ends were cut back, 5 bases at V and 3 bases at J, with 5 bases in the middle. CDR1 is SGHDN and CDR2 is FVKESK in the germline V gene. CDR3 size: 11 residues. The chain's CDR3 is CASSYNYEQYF. The CDR3 nucleotides read TGTGCCAGCAGCTACAACTACGAGCAGTACTTC. Variable domain in full (rest from reference TRBV14 and TRBJ2-7): EAGVTQFPSHSVIEKGQTVTLRCDPISGHDNLYWYRRVMGKEIKFLLHFVKESKQDESGMPNNRFLAERTGGTYSTLKVQPAELEDSGVYFCASSYNYEQYFGPGTRLTVT.

V is TRBV20-1 and J is TRBJ2-1, with TRBD1 matching 7 bases. Per germline, CDR1 DFQATT and CDR2 SNEGSKA (reference sequence). V lost 4 bases to trimming and J lost 8 bases; unmatched junction nucleotides: 2. The CDR3 has 11 residues. The CDR3 nucleotides are TGCAGTGCTATCGACAGGGATGAGCAGTTCTTC. Translation: CSAIDRDEQFF.

Here the CDR3 reads CASSLTGGQETQYF. As DNA, the CDR3 is TGCGCCAGCAGCTTGACGGGAGGTCAAGAGACCCAGTACTTC. The chain employs TRBV5-1 and TRBJ2-5; TRBD2 matches 7 bases. The CDR3 is 14 amino acids. The junction had 2 bases not matched to a gene; V was cut back by 1 base and J by 2 bases. Looked up from germline, CDR1 is SGHRS and CDR2 is YFSETQ.

The chain carries TRBV7-9 and TRBJ1-2; tentative D call: TRBD1 (6 bases). The germline CDR1 and CDR2 sequences are SEHNR and FQNEAQ (reference sequence). V was trimmed by 2 bases and J by 4 bases, leaving 14 bases between them. This CDR3 contains 15 residues. The CDR3 nucleotides read TGTGCCAGCAGCTTATTTGGGGTGGGGGCCTATGGCTACACCTTC. Translating it yields CASSLFGVGAYGYTF.

The chain combines TRBV15 with TRBJ2-3; D perhaps matches TRBD1 (6 bases). The CDR3 sequence is 14 residues long. CDR1 and CDR2 (germline): LNHNV, YYDKDF (reference sequence). Deletions cut 0 bases from V and 6 bases from J, with 10 bases between. The CDR3: CATSRDRGMDTQYF. DNA of the CDR3: TGTGCCACCAGCAGAGATAGGGGGATGGATACGCAGTATTTT.

The chain links TRBV10-3 to TRBJ2-3; D gene uncertain. The length of the CDR3 is 16 residues. Germline CDR1 is ENHRY and CDR2 is SYGVKD. The V end lost 0 bases, the J end lost 2 bases, and 12 bases lay between the germline ends. The CDR3 coding sequence is TGTGCCATCAGTGAGTCGAGGTCAGCTTCCACAGATACGCAGTATTTT. Residues: CAISESRSASTDTQYF.

The chain uses TRBV27 and TRBJ1-4; weak D call: TRBD1 (5 bases). Trimming took 5 bases from V and 5 from J, leaving 24 bases between them. The length of the CDR3 is 18 residues. Germline CDR1 reads MNHEY; CDR2 reads SMNVEV (reference sequence). The CDR3 loop is CASSKYTSGPLRNEKLFF. As DNA, the CDR3 is TGTGCCAGCAGTAAATATACATCAGGGCCCCTTAGAAATGAAAAACTGTTTTTT.

Turning to this clone: Other DNA sequences from this sample encode an identical CDR3 as well. This chain connects TRBV5-8 to TRBJ2-3; a weak D match, TRBD1 (6 bases). The CDR3 has 15 residues. Germline loops: CDR1 SGHTS, CDR2 YDEGEE. Trimming cost V 0 bases and J 6 bases, with 14 bases left between them. The CDR3 DNA sequence: TGTGCCAGCAGCTTGGGTCGGCAGGGGCGGGATACGCAGTATTTT. Translation gives CASSLGRQGRDTQYF.

V is TRBV6-5 and J is TRBJ1-6; D unclear. The CDR3 length is 15 residues. Germline V lookup: CDR1 MNHEY, CDR2 SVGAGI. V dropped 7 bases and J dropped 0 bases, with 10 bases sitting between them. The CDR3 coding sequence is TGTGCCAGCAAGGAGGAAAGCTCCTATAATTCACCCCTCCACTTT. Translating it yields CASKEESSYNSPLHF.

The chain carries TRBV10-3 and TRBJ1-5; the match to TRBD1 covers 8 bases. Losses at the gene ends were 6 bases for V and 6 bases for J; bases not matched to a gene: 7. The CDR3 runs to 14 residues. CDR1 and CDR2 from the germline V gene are ENHRY and SYGVKD. The CDR3 protein is CAIRQQGVGQPQHF. The CDR3 nucleotides are TGTGCCATCAGACAACAGGGGGTGGGTCAGCCCCAGCATTTT.

The rearrangement uses TRBV29-1 and TRBJ2-4; D perhaps matches TRBD2 (5 bases). CDR3 size: 14 residues. Germline V CDR1 and CDR2: SQVTM, ANQGSEA. Trimming removed 3 bases at V and 3 bases at J, with 12 bases between. The CDR3 sequence: CSVEEELVKNIQYF. Here the CDR3 DNA reads TGCAGCGTTGAGGAGGAATTAGTCAAAAACATTCAGTACTTC.